What follows are 14 T cell receptor beta chains derived from one specimen sequenced in a study of blood T cell repertoires in COVID-19. TCRdb keeps only in-frame clones here, not all; method: immunoSEQ multiplex PCR. The sample gives about 94,000 clones, 80% of which show up once; roughly 20% is in the top ten. The sequenced sample was peripheral blood. These TCRs come from a human donor in a cohort sampled during active COVID-19.

V is TRBV9 and J is TRBJ2-5, with TRBD1 matching 9 bases. The CDR3 consists of 17 residues. CDR1 and CDR2 (germline): SGDLS, YYNGEE. The junction had 10 bases not matched to a gene; V was cut back by 0 bases and J by 4 bases. DNA of the CDR3: TGTGCCAGCAGCGTAGGAGGGGGACAGGGCGGACGAGAGACCCAGTACTTC. It codes for CASSVGGGQGGRETQYF.

This chain uses TRBV28 with TRBJ2-7; TRBD2 matches 9 bases. Per germline, CDR1 MDHEN and CDR2 SYDVKM. The V gene end was trimmed by 4 bases and the J gene end by 1 base; junction bases not matched to a gene: 2. This CDR3 is 14 amino acids long. The CDR3 protein is CASSSTSGSYEQYF. The CDR3 DNA reads as TGTGCCAGCAGTTCGACTAGCGGATCCTACGAGCAGTACTTC.

V gene TRBV28 combines with J gene TRBJ2-7, with TRBD2 matching over 13 bases. CDR3 size: 16 residues. Germline CDR1 MDHEN, CDR2 SYDVKM. J was trimmed by 3 bases and V by 4 bases; bases with no gene match: 6. The CDR3 sequence is CASSSPGTSGNYEQYF. The DNA of the CDR3 is TGTGCCAGCAGTTCTCCTGGGACTAGCGGGAACTACGAGCAGTACTTC.

V gene TRBV18 combines with J gene TRBJ1-3; 10 positions agree with TRBD1. The CDR3 is made up of 14 amino acids. Germline V gene sequence: CDR1 KGHSH, CDR2 LQKENI. V gave up 4 bases and J gave up 4 bases; unmatched junction bases: 1. CDR3 amino acids: CASSLTGGGNTIYF. In DNA, the CDR3 is TGTGCCAGCTCACTGACAGGGGGCGGAAACACCATATATTTT. Full variable domain (outside the CDR3, taken from reference TRBV18 and TRBJ1-3): NAGVMQNPRHLVRRRGQEARLRCSPMKGHSHVYWYRQLPEEGLKFMVYLQKENIIDESGMPKERFSAEFPKEGPSILRIQQVVRGDSAAYFCASSLTGGGNTIYFGEGSWLTVV.

In its sample, this clone was seen a few times. The V and J genes are TRBV3-1 (or the pseudogene TRBV3-2) and TRBJ1-1; D remains ambiguous. The V gene's germline CDR1 is LGHDT and CDR2 YNNKEL (reference sequence). CDR3 length: 13 residues. V was clipped by 1 base and J by 4 bases, with 7 bases between them. Here the CDR3 DNA reads TGTGCCAGCAGCCAAGTCCGGGGCACTGAAGCTTTCTTT. Translated: CASSQVRGTEAFF.

The J gene is TRBJ1-5, the V gene TRBV7-2; D is possibly TRBD1 (6 bases). The germline V gene encodes CDR1 SGHTA and CDR2 FQGNSA. The CDR3 totals 14 residues. V lost 5 bases, J lost 3 bases, and 11 bases lay in between. Here the CDR3 reads CASSTGTPNQPQHF. DNA for the CDR3: TGTGCCAGCAGCACCGGGACACCCAATCAGCCCCAGCATTTT.

V gene TRBV5-1 combines with J gene TRBJ2-7, with 7 bases fitting TRBD1. J gave up 1 base and V 4 bases, and 8 bases lay outside the gene matches. Per the germline V gene, CDR1 is SGHRS and CDR2 is YFSETQ. The CDR3 is 15 residues long. CDR3 in amino acids: CASSPTPGQSYEQYF. The CDR3 coding sequence is TGCGCCAGCAGCCCGACCCCGGGACAGTCCTACGAGCAGTACTTC.

In its sample, this clone was seen a few times. This rearrangement joins TRBV6-5 to TRBJ2-7, with 8 nucleotides matching TRBD2. This CDR3 region has 14 residues. Germline assignment: CDR1 MNHEY and CDR2 SVGAGI. V lost 6 bases, J lost 2 bases, and 6 bases stayed unmatched. The CDR3 DNA sequence: TGTGCCAGCAGGACCGGGAGGGAAACCTACGAGCAGTACTTC. Translating it yields CASRTGRETYEQYF.

The rearrangement joins TRBV6-4 to TRBJ2-2, with a tentative D call TRBD2 (6 bases). Germline V gene data show CDR1 as MRHNA and CDR2 as SNTAGT. The V end was cut by 7 bases, the J end by 11 bases, with 17 bases between. The CDR3 sequence is 13 residues long. This chain's CDR3 is CASKLDGSGELFF. DNA of the CDR3: TGTGCCAGCAAACTCGACGGTAGCGGAGAGCTGTTTTTT.

The rearrangement uses TRBV6-1 and TRBJ1-1, with unresolved D. The CDR3 totals 15 residues. CDR1 MNHNS and CDR2 SASEGT come from the germline V gene. V was pared by 0 bases and J by 1 base, with 9 bases between. In DNA, the CDR3 is TGTGCCAGCAGTGAAGCGAATAACAAGAACACTGAAGCTTTCTTT. Amino acids: CASSEANNKNTEAFF.

The J gene is TRBJ1-5, the V gene TRBV3-1 (or the pseudogene TRBV3-2), with a weak D call TRBD1 (5 bases). The CDR3 has 13 residues. V was pared by 0 bases and J by 11 bases, with 11 bases between. Germline values: CDR1 LGHDT, CDR2 YNNKEL (reference sequence). DNA for the CDR3: TGTGCCAGCAGCCAAGAGGGGCAGCCGTCCCAGCATTTT. Translated: CASSQEGQPSQHF.

This chain joins TRBV14 and TRBJ1-5; possibly TRBD1 for D (5 bases). V was trimmed by 4 bases and J by 3 bases, leaving 7 bases between them. Germline V lookup: CDR1 SGHDN, CDR2 FVKESK. The CDR3 is 13 residues long. This CDR3 is CASSPGYNQPQHF. The CDR3 nucleotides are TGTGCCAGCAGCCCAGGGTACAATCAGCCCCAGCATTTT.

The rearrangement joins TRBV30 to TRBJ2-6; 7 bases match TRBD2. The CDR3 runs 14 residues. V lost 7 bases and J lost 2; bases outside the gene matches: 5. Germline V gene sequence: CDR1 GTSNPN, CDR2 SVGIG (reference sequence). CDR3 sequence (DNA): TGTGCCTCCCGGGGGGTCACTGGGGCCAACGTCCTGACTTTC. Translation gives CASRGVTGANVLTF. The full variable domain, in which reference TRBV30 and TRBJ2-6 provide the parts outside the CDR3, is SQTIHQWPATLVQPVGSPLSLECTVEGTSNPNLYWYRQAAGRGLQLLFYSVGIGQISSEVPQNLSASRPQDRQFILSSKKLLLSDSGFYLCASRGVTGANVLTFGAGSRLTVL.

The V gene is TRBV19, the J gene TRBJ2-1; TRBD2 matches 9 bases. The V and J ends lost 0 bases and 4 bases, in that order; junction bases with no gene match: 7. From germline, CDR1 is LNHDA and CDR2 SQIVND (reference sequence). The CDR3 has 17 amino acids. CDR3 sequence (DNA): TGTGCCAGTAGTATAGAAAATCTAGCGGGAACTTACAATGAGCAGTTCTTC. Its translation: CASSIENLAGTYNEQFF. Full variable domain (rest looked up from reference TRBV19 and TRBJ2-1): DGGITQSPKYLFRKEGQNVTLSCEQNLNHDAMYWYRQDPGQGLRLIYYSQIVNDFQKGDIAEGYSVSREKKESFPLTVTSAQKNPTAFYLCASSIENLAGTYNEQFFGPGTRLTVL.